These 21 T cell receptor beta chains came from one sample sequenced in a study of CD8 T cells in ankylosing spondylitis. One entry per CDR3 protein, called by TCRdb with MiXCR from the 5' RACE reads. The data show about 250,000 distinct CDR3 sequences, about 30% seen once. The sequencing sample was made of blood, either unsorted or a sorted T cell fraction (not recorded which). Source of these receptors: a male donor with ankylosing spondylitis or in good health (not recorded which).

The V call is TRBV2, the J call TRBJ2-1; D may be TRBD1 (7 bases). The length of the CDR3 is 12 residues. The germline V and J ends were trimmed by 6 bases and 9 bases, with 12 bases remaining between them. Germline V gene lookup returns CDR1 SNHLY and CDR2 FYNNEI. The CDR3: CASRRQGGEQFF. The CDR3 coding sequence is TGTGCCAGCAGGCGTCAGGGGGGTGAGCAGTTCTTC.

The rearrangement uses TRBV15 and TRBJ2-3, with TRBD1 identical over 10 bases. The CDR3 is 16 amino acids. CDR1 is LNHNV and CDR2 is YYDKDF in the germline V gene (reference sequence). V gave up 2 bases and J gave up 2 bases; unmatched junction bases: 4. CDR3 region: CATSRSDRGNTDTQYF. The CDR3 DNA follows: TGTGCCACCAGCAGATCGGACAGGGGGAACACAGATACGCAGTATTTT.

This chain uses TRBV25-1 with TRBJ1-4; tentatively, D is TRBD1 (6 bases). The CDR3 runs to 15 residues. V shed 7 bases and J shed 2 bases, with 14 bases lying between them. Germline lookup yields CDR1 MGHDK and CDR2 SYGVNS. As DNA, the CDR3 is TGTGCCAGCATCGCAGGGGAGGGGACTAATGAAAAACTGTTTTTT. Translation: CASIAGEGTNEKLFF.

J is TRBJ2-1 and V is TRBV5-1; 8 nucleotides align to TRBD2. The CDR3 loop spans 14 amino acids. From germline, CDR1 is SGHRS and CDR2 YFSETQ. Trimming at V came to 4 bases and at J to 7 bases, leaving 7 bases not matched to a gene. The CDR3 sequence: CASSEGGGRNEQFF. The DNA of the CDR3 is TGCGCCAGCAGCGAGGGCGGGGGGAGGAATGAGCAGTTCTTC.

Concerning this clonotype: One end of the junction varies from germline; a read error may be responsible. V gene TRBV7-7 combines with J gene TRBJ2-1; the D gene is possibly TRBD2 (6 bases). This CDR3 is 15 amino acids long. CDR1 SSHAT and CDR2 FNYEAQ come from the germline V gene (reference sequence). The CDR3 loop reads CASSLGTGGRNEQFF. The CDR3 DNA is TGTGCTAGCAGCTTAGGGACCGGGGGAAGAAATGAGCAGTTCTTC. Full variable domain (rest looked up from reference TRBV7-7 and TRBJ2-1): GAGVSQSPRYKVTKRGQDVTLRCDPISSHATLYWYQQALGQGPEFLTYFNYEAQPDKSGLPSDRFSAERPEGSISTLTIQRTEQRDSAMYRCASSLGTGGRNEQFFGPGTRLTVL.

The chain joins TRBV7-9 to TRBJ1-6; D not resolved. Germline-derived CDR1 and CDR2 are SEHNR and FQNEAQ (reference sequence). This CDR3 is built from 14 residues. Deletions cut 5 bases from V and 5 bases from J, with 10 bases between. CDR3 sequence: CASSAGGHNSPLHF. In DNA, the CDR3 is TGTGCCAGCAGCGCCGGAGGTCATAATTCACCCCTCCACTTT.

The chain links TRBV29-1 to TRBJ2-1; either TRBD1 or TRBD2 may supply D (6 bases each). The ends were cut back, 6 bases at V and 4 bases at J, with 25 bases in the middle. This CDR3 comprises 17 residues. Looked up from germline, CDR1 is SQVTM and CDR2 is ANQGSEA. As DNA, the CDR3 is TGCAGCGTCCGAAAGACGGGGGCAGGGGAGTGTTACAATGAGCAGTTCTTC. This sequence encodes CSVRKTGAGECYNEQFF.

The genes are TRBV9 and TRBJ2-1, with D hard to call. Trimming left V 3 bases short and J 8 bases short, with 9 bases between. The germline V gene encodes CDR1 SGDLS and CDR2 YYNGEE. The CDR3 spans 12 residues. The CDR3 bases are TGTGCCAGCAGCGCTACAAGCGATGAGCAGTTCTTC. Protein: CASSATSDEQFF.

This chain links TRBV11-2 with TRBJ2-3; D might be TRBD2 (5 bases). There are 18 residues in the CDR3. Germline CDR1 is SGHAT and CDR2 is FQNNGV. The V and J ends lost 3 bases and 3 bases respectively, with 22 bases between them. The CDR3, as DNA: TGTGCCAGCAGCTTGATACTAGGTGTTGGAGAGTGGACAGATACGCAGTATTTT. As protein: CASSLILGVGEWTDTQYF. Using reference TRBV11-2 and TRBJ2-3 for the parts outside the CDR3, the full variable domain is EAGVAQSPRYKIIEKRQSVAFWCNPISGHATLYWYQQILGQGPKLLIQFQNNGVVDDSQLPKDRFSAERLKGVDSTLKIQPAKLEDSAVYLCASSLILGVGEWTDTQYFGPGTRLTVL.

V usage is TRBV12-3 or TRBV12-4 and J usage is TRBJ1-1; the D gene is possibly TRBD1 (5 bases). V lost 6 bases, J lost 4 bases, and 12 bases lay in between. The CDR3 sequence is 13 residues long. CDR3 nucleotide sequence: TGTGCCAGCAGCCCGGCAGGGTTCACTGAAGCTTTCTTT. Protein sequence: CASSPAGFTEAFF.

This clonotype turned up a few times. The V call is TRBV20-1, the J call TRBJ1-6; D is undetermined. Between the trimmed V and J ends, which lost 0 bases and 11 bases, there was a span of 17 bases. Germline assignment: CDR1 DFQATT and CDR2 SNEGSKA (reference sequence). This CDR3 contains 15 residues. The CDR3 loop is CSARERTPGSPPLHF. The DNA for the CDR3 is TGCAGTGCTAGAGAGAGGACCCCGGGCTCCCCACCCCTCCACTTT.

The chain joins TRBV6-1 to TRBJ1-4; unclear D gene. The CDR3 has 15 residues. The V and J ends lost 6 bases and 5 bases respectively, with 16 bases between them. CDR1 is MNHNS and CDR2 is SASEGT in the germline V gene. The chain's CDR3 is CASRPRVSINEKLFF. DNA for the CDR3: TGTGCCAGCAGGCCGAGGGTATCTATAAATGAAAAACTGTTTTTT.

The V gene is TRBV21-1, the J gene TRBJ1-2; the table assigns TRBD1, which was not confirmed against the DNA. TRBV21-1 is labeled a pseudogene. This CDR3 has 14 amino acids. In nucleotides, the CDR3 is TGTGCCAGCAGCAGTCGGGGGGTTCAAGAGGGCTACACCTTC. Translated, it gives CASSSRGVQEGYTF.

This clonotype occurred a few times. This chain links TRBV12-3 or TRBV12-4 with TRBJ2-7; possible D gene TRBD2, 5 bases. The CDR3 is 14 residues long. The V end was cut by 6 bases, the J end by 0 bases, with 12 bases between. The CDR3 sequence is CASRLGRVSYEQYF. The CDR3 DNA reads as TGTGCCAGCAGACTCGGGCGGGTCTCCTACGAGCAGTACTTC.

The chain recombines TRBV7-9 with TRBJ2-1; D call uncertain. The ends were cut back, 1 base at V and 5 bases at J, with 6 bases in the middle. CDR3 length equals 13 residues. Germline V gives CDR1 SEHNR, CDR2 FQNEAQ (reference sequence). In DNA, the CDR3 is TGTGCCAGCAGCTTAGTAGCCAACAATGAGCAGTTCTTC. Translated: CASSLVANNEQFF.

This chain connects TRBV10-3 to TRBJ2-1, with D tentatively TRBD1 (6 bases). CDR1 is ENHRY, CDR2 SYGVKD, per germline. V lost 4 bases and J lost 9, with 22 bases in between. The length of the CDR3 is 16 residues. The chain's CDR3 is CAISGRPPGQGSEQFF. The CDR3, as DNA: TGTGCCATCAGTGGGCGCCCACCGGGGCAGGGGAGTGAGCAGTTCTTC.

A few counts support this clonotype. In nucleotides, the CDR3 is TGCGCCAGCAGCTCCGGGATTCTGGTTAAAGAGACCCAGTACTTC. Translation: CASSSGILVKETQYF. This chain joins TRBV5-1 and TRBJ2-5; D is possibly TRBD2 (5 bases). Trimming pared 3 bases from V and 3 bases from J, leaving 15 bases between. The CDR3 covers 15 residues. The germline CDR1 and CDR2 sequences are SGHRS and YFSETQ.

This clonotype was counted once. V is TRBV7-8 and J is TRBJ2-7; D perhaps matches TRBD1 (6 bases). This CDR3 comprises 15 residues. Germline loops: CDR1 SGHVS, CDR2 FQNEAQ. V shed 7 bases and J shed 6 bases, with 22 bases lying between them. The CDR3 here is CASTPRAGVHPEQYF. The CDR3 DNA sequence: TGTGCCAGCACCCCACGGGCAGGGGTTCATCCCGAGCAGTACTTC.

This clonotype appeared a few times. The genes are TRBV7-2 and TRBJ1-2; 7 nucleotides agree with TRBD1. V shed 5 bases, J shed 4 bases, and the junction held 10 bases outside the gene matches. This CDR3 has 15 amino acids. The germline V gene encodes CDR1 SGHTA and CDR2 FQGNSA. The CDR3 is CASSPRGDISYGYTF. The CDR3 nucleotides are TGTGCCAGCAGCCCCAGGGGGGACATCTCCTATGGCTACACCTTC.

This rearrangement joins TRBV5-1 to TRBJ1-1, with D perhaps TRBD1 (5 bases). The CDR3 has 15 amino acids. V was trimmed by 0 bases and J by 0 bases, leaving 9 bases between them. Germline lookup yields CDR1 SGHRS and CDR2 YFSETQ. The CDR3: CASSLAWGLNTEAFF. The CDR3 DNA reads as TGCGCCAGCAGCTTGGCCTGGGGCCTGAACACTGAAGCTTTCTTT.

The chain employs TRBV5-1 and TRBJ1-5; no firm D call. CDR3 length: 15 amino acids. Trimming shortened V by 0 bases and J by 6 bases, and 13 bases separated the two germline ends. Germline CDR1 SGHRS, CDR2 YFSETQ. Here the CDR3 DNA reads TGCGCCAGCAGCTTGGGGCTGGACGGGAGTCAGCCCCAGCATTTT. Amino acids: CASSLGLDGSQPQHF.